The clone carrying this T cell receptor (beta chain) was detected only a few times. Its specificity is not known. This sample is part of a study of identical twins. In every case, the donor was a healthy Caucasian. A universal primer site was incorporated via template switching, and the cDNA contained unique molecular identifiers. TCRdb independently ran MiXCR on the 5' RACE reads; one entry per CDR3 protein. The sample has under 450,000 distinct CDR3 sequences; roughly 20% are singletons. General study results and limits: Out-of-frame alpha sequences that twins shared showed excess low generation probability. Invariant MAIT and iNKT cells could partly confound zero-insertion analyses.

The CDR3 has 14 residues. V was shortened by 4 bases and J by 0 bases, with 10 bases between the two germline ends. Germline V gene lookup returns CDR1 SQVTM and CDR2 ANQGSEA. J is TRBJ2-4 and V is TRBV29-1, with unresolved D. The sequenced sample was naive T cells sorted from blood. The receptor's source is a man aged 50-59 years in good health. CDR3 loop: CSVGDRLAKNIQYF. CDR3 nucleotides: TGCAGCGTTGGGGATCGGCTAGCCAAAAACATTCAGTACTTC.